This TCR beta chain was documented in a study of blood T cell repertoires in COVID-19. Overall study: The United States, Italy and Spain were the sources of the acute and convalescent COVID-19 samples.

Clones were read by immunoSEQ multiplex PCR, and TCRdb kept only the in-frame ones, dropping some. Of almost 250,000 clones listed, roughly nine tenths were seen once; the top ten hold approximately 1.5%. V was trimmed by 2 bases and J by 0 bases, leaving 8 bases between them. The CDR3 is made up of 15 amino acids. Germline lookup yields CDR1 LGHDT and CDR2 YNNKEL (reference sequence). This clonotype was sampled from a woman aged 60-70 years who had recovered from COVID-19. Source material: peripheral blood. This chain joins TRBV3-1 (or the pseudogene TRBV3-2) and TRBJ1-3; possible D gene TRBD1, 5 bases. CDR3 nucleotides: TGTGCCAGCAGCCAATACGGGGGCTCTGGAAACACCATATATTTT. It specifies CASSQYGGSGNTIYF.